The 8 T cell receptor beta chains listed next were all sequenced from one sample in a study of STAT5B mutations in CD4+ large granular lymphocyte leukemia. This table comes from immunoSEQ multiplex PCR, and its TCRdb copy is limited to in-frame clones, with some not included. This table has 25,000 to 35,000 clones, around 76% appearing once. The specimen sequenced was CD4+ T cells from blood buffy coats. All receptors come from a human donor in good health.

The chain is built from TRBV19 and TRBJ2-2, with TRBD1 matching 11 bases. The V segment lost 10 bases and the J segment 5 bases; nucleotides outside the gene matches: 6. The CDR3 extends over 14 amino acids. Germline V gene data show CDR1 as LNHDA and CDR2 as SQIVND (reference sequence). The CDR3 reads CAIRDRGKTGELFF. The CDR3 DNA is TGTGCCATTCGGGACAGGGGGAAGACCGGGGAGCTGTTTTTT.

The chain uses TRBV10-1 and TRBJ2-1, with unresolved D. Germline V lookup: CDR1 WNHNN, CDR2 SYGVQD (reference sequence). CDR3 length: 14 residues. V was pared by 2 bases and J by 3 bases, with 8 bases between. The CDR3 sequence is CASSEGDIYNEQFF. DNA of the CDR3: TGCGCCAGCAGTGAGGGAGACATCTACAATGAGCAGTTCTTC.

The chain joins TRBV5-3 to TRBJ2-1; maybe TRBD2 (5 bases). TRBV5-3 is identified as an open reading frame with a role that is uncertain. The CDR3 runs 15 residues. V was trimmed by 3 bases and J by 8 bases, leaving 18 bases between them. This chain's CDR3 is CARSSRVARFYEQFF. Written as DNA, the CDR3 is TGTGCCAGAAGCTCCCGGGTAGCGCGATTTTATGAGCAGTTCTTC.

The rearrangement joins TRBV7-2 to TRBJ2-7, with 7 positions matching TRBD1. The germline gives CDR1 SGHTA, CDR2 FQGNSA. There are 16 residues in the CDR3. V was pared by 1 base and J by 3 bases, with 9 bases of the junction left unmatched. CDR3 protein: CASSLEPGGVVYEQYF. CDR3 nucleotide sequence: TGTGCCAGCAGCTTAGAGCCAGGGGGAGTTGTCTACGAGCAGTACTTC.

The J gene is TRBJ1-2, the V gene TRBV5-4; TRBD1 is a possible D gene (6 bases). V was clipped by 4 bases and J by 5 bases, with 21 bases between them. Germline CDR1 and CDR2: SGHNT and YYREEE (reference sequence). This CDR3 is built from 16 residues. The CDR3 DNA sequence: TGTGCCAGCAGCCCCGGAGGTGGGGACACGCCATATGGCTACACCTTC. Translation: CASSPGGGDTPYGYTF.

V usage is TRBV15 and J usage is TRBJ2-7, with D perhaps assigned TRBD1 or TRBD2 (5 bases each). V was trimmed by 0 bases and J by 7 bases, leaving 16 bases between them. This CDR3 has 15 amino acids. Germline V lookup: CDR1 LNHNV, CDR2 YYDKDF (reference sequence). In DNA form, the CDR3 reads TGTGCCACCAGCAGAGATGGGGGTGCCTCGGGAGAGCAGTACTTC. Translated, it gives CATSRDGGASGEQYF.

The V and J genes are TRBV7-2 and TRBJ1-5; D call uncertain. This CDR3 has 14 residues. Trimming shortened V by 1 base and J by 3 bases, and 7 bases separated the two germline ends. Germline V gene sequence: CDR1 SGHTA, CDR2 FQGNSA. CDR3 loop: CASSLGLSNQPQHF. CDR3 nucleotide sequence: TGTGCCAGCAGCTTAGGGTTGTCCAATCAGCCCCAGCATTTT.

CDR3 sequence (DNA): TGTGCCAGCAGGGCCCCCTCTGGGGCCAACGTCCTGACTTTC. Its protein product is CASRAPSGANVLTF. The chain links TRBV2 to TRBJ2-6; no definite D call. V was shortened by 6 bases and J by 0 bases, with 6 bases between the two germline ends. The CDR3 runs to 14 residues. Germline loops: CDR1 SNHLY, CDR2 FYNNEI.